This T cell receptor beta chain was sequenced during a study of T cell responses to AZD1222 COVID-19 vaccine. The study, taken as a whole, reports: Regions 160-218 and 743-854 dominated among vaccine-associated CD4 TCRs spanning spike. Spike-specific TCR breadth and depth both grew after two AZD1222 doses. Clonal diversity was possibly underestimated, and white British individuals and females predominated among donors.

Trimming cost V 4 bases and J 0 bases, with 10 bases left between them. The CDR3 has 15 residues. The germline gives CDR1 SGHTA, CDR2 FQGNSA. Profiling relied on immunoSEQ multiplex PCR, and the TCRdb table lists in-frame clones only, not all of them. The profile shows 150,000 to 200,000 clones, 85% to 95% of them singletons. On this clone: The antigen is not known.

The sample was peripheral blood, taken on day 0 of AZD1222 vaccination. The TCR originated in an adult in good health. The chain uses TRBV7-2 and TRBJ1-3; no definite D call. This chain's CDR3 is CASSSRTNSGNTIYF. In DNA form, the CDR3 reads TGTGCCAGCAGCTCCCGGACGAACTCTGGAAACACCATATATTTT.